This passage covers 18 T cell receptor beta chains from one sample sequenced in a study of blood T cell repertoires in COVID-19. Here immunoSEQ multiplex PCR was the method, and the copy in TCRdb shows in-frame clones only, minus some. The table has about 130,000 clones, more than 70% seen once. Sequenced sample: peripheral blood. The receptors come from a human donor in a cohort sampled during active COVID-19.

This chain joins TRBV28 and TRBJ2-1, with D perhaps TRBD1 (5 bases). CDR1 MDHEN and CDR2 SYDVKM come from the germline V gene. This CDR3 has 15 residues. V dropped 4 bases and J dropped 0 bases, with 10 bases sitting between them. CDR3 nucleotides: TGTGCCAGCAGTTCAGGGCTCCCCTCCTACAATGAGCAGTTCTTC. Its translation is CASSSGLPSYNEQFF.

The chain carries TRBV14 and TRBJ2-7; 8 bases map to TRBD2. The V gene end was trimmed by 7 bases and the J gene end by 0 bases; junction bases not matched to a gene: 11. The CDR3 spans 16 residues. The germline V gene has CDR1 SGHDN and CDR2 FVKESK. CDR3 DNA: TGTGCCAGCACTCCGGGCGGGGGGTCCCACTCCTACGAGCAGTACTTC. It translates to CASTPGGGSHSYEQYF.

The V gene is TRBV6-5, the J gene TRBJ1-1; 9 nucleotides match TRBD1. This CDR3 contains 12 residues. Losses at the gene ends were 6 bases for V and 9 bases for J; bases not matched to a gene: 5. Per the germline V gene, CDR1 is MNHEY and CDR2 is SVGAGI. CDR3 residues: CASSWGTGKAFF. In DNA, the CDR3 is TGTGCCAGCAGCTGGGGGACAGGGAAAGCTTTCTTT.

Regarding this clone: One end of the junction varies from germline; a read error may be responsible. This sequence joins TRBV6-1 and TRBJ1-1, with no clear D. CDR1 is MNHNS and CDR2 is SASEGT in the germline V gene. This CDR3 spans 12 amino acids. CDR3 in amino acids: CASREAGGEAFF. The CDR3 coding sequence is TGTGCCAGCAGGGAAGCGGGAGGTGAAGCTTTCTTT.

This clone was picked up a small number of times. V gene TRBV10-3 combines with J gene TRBJ2-7, with 12 bases aligning to TRBD2. After removal of 8 bases from V and 5 bases from J, the junction contained 10 bases not matched to a gene. The CDR3 loop spans 15 amino acids. Looked up from germline, CDR1 is ENHRY and CDR2 is SYGVKD. CDR3 loop: CAIRRTSGTLNEQYF. For the CDR3, the DNA is TGTGCCATCCGTCGGACTAGCGGGACGCTTAACGAGCAGTACTTC.

This chain connects TRBV5-8 to TRBJ2-4; maybe TRBD2 (6 bases). The CDR3 length is 17 residues. The V end lost 2 bases, the J end lost 0 bases, and 15 bases lay between the germline ends. Germline loops: CDR1 SGHTS, CDR2 YDEGEE. The CDR3 here is CASSFYTGELAKNIQYF. The CDR3 DNA follows: TGTGCCAGCAGCTTCTATACGGGGGAACTAGCCAAAAACATTCAGTACTTC.

This clone was seen a single time. This chain links TRBV7-2 with TRBJ2-1, with D possibly matching TRBD2 (5 bases). Deletions cut 5 bases from V and 1 base from J, with 12 bases between. The germline CDR1 and CDR2 sequences are SGHTA and FQGNSA. The CDR3 consists of 15 residues. The CDR3 sequence: CASSPSGGSYNEQFF. The CDR3, as DNA: TGTGCCAGCAGCCCGTCAGGAGGTTCCTACAATGAGCAGTTCTTC.

The chain recombines TRBV6-4 with TRBJ2-3; the D is unclear. Germline CDR1 and CDR2: MRHNA and SNTAGT. V gave up 4 bases and J gave up 0 bases, with 5 bases separating them. The CDR3 spans 13 residues. The CDR3 loop is CASSAESTDTQYF. The CDR3, as DNA: TGTGCCAGCAGTGCGGAGAGCACAGATACGCAGTATTTT.

The chain has TRBV9 and TRBJ1-5; D is perhaps TRBD1 (5 bases). V gave up 1 base and J gave up 4 bases, with 12 bases separating them. The germline V gene has CDR1 SGDLS and CDR2 YYNGEE. The CDR3 runs 15 residues. CDR3 DNA: TGTGCCAGCAGCGTATTAGGGGCCCTTAATCAGCCCCAGCATTTT. Amino acid sequence: CASSVLGALNQPQHF.

This chain uses TRBV5-8 with TRBJ2-7; maybe TRBD2 (6 bases). The CDR3 contains 15 residues. The V end lost 1 base, the J end lost 0 bases, and 11 bases lay between the germline ends. Germline CDR1 SGHTS, CDR2 YDEGEE. The CDR3 spells CASSLILAYSYEQYF. CDR3 nucleotides: TGTGCCAGCAGCTTGATACTAGCTTACTCCTACGAGCAGTACTTC.

This clone was seen only once. The chain recombines TRBV7-2 with TRBJ1-2; possibly TRBD1 for D (5 bases). From germline, CDR1 is SGHTA and CDR2 FQGNSA. Trimming shortened V by 1 base and J by 4 bases, and 13 bases separated the two germline ends. CDR3 size: 15 residues. Here the CDR3 reads CASSLGGAGAYGYTF. Here the CDR3 DNA reads TGTGCCAGCAGCTTAGGAGGGGCGGGAGCCTATGGCTACACCTTC.

V gene TRBV5-8 combines with J gene TRBJ2-1; 12 bases fit TRBD2. Looked up from germline, CDR1 is SGHTS and CDR2 is YDEGEE. V lost 0 bases to trimming and J lost 1 base; unmatched junction nucleotides: 8. This CDR3 has 19 residues. The CDR3 region is CASSLAGTSGPSSYNEQFF. DNA of the CDR3: TGTGCCAGCAGCTTGGCCGGGACTAGCGGGCCAAGTTCCTACAATGAGCAGTTCTTC. Drawing the rest from reference TRBV5-8 and TRBJ2-1, the complete variable domain is EAGVTQSPTHLIKTRGQQATLRCSPISGHTSVYWYQQALGLGLQFLLWYDEGEERNRGNFPPRFSGRQFPNYSSELNVNALELEDSALYLCASSLAGTSGPSSYNEQFFGPGTRLTVL.

The CDR3, as DNA: TGCAGTGCTAGTGGTCGTCCCTCGGATGAGCAGTTCTTC. This gives the protein CSASGRPSDEQFF. V and J are TRBV20-1 and TRBJ2-1, with D unresolved. Deletions cut 3 bases from V and 8 bases from J, with 14 bases between. CDR1 and CDR2 from the germline V gene are DFQATT and SNEGSKA (reference sequence). The CDR3 length is 13 residues.

This rearrangement joins TRBV7-9 to TRBJ2-6; 9 bases are shared with TRBD1. The CDR3 runs 18 residues. J lost 1 base, V lost 7 bases, and 11 bases had no gene match. From germline, CDR1 is SEHNR and CDR2 FQNEAQ (reference sequence). Here the CDR3 DNA reads TGTGCCAGCACCCAGGACAGGGGTCAATTTTCTGGGGCCAACGTCCTGACTTTC. This sequence encodes CASTQDRGQFSGANVLTF. The full variable domain, in which reference TRBV7-9 and TRBJ2-6 provide the parts outside the CDR3, is DTGVSQNPRHKITKRGQNVTFRCDPISEHNRLYWYRQTLGQGPEFLTYFQNEAQLEKSRLLSDRFSAERPKGSFSTLEIQRTEQGDSAMYLCASTQDRGQFSGANVLTFGAGSRLTVL.

J is TRBJ2-7 and V is TRBV28, with TRBD1 matching over 9 bases. V was clipped by 6 bases and J by 3 bases; unmatched bases: 9. This CDR3 comprises 15 residues. Germline V gene data show CDR1 as MDHEN and CDR2 as SYDVKM. CDR3 residues: CASSPPGTGRYEQYF. In DNA, the CDR3 is TGTGCCAGCAGCCCCCCGGGGACAGGGCGCTACGAGCAGTACTTC.

The rearrangement joins TRBV6-5 to TRBJ2-1; TRBD2 aligns across 8 bases. This CDR3 is 15 amino acids long. In germline, CDR1 is MNHEY, CDR2 SVGAGI. V was pared by 8 bases and J by 1 base, with 7 bases of the junction left unmatched. Here the CDR3 reads CASERLAHSYNEQFF. The CDR3 coding sequence is TGTGCCAGCGAAAGACTAGCGCATTCCTACAATGAGCAGTTCTTC.

The rearrangement links TRBV18 to TRBJ2-7; D is perhaps TRBD1 (6 bases). With 3 bases removed from V and 1 base from J, the gap between germline ends came to 13 bases. This CDR3 has 15 residues. Germline loops: CDR1 KGHSH, CDR2 LQKENI. CDR3: CASSPGLGQSYEQYF. The CDR3 DNA reads TGTGCCAGCTCACCGGGGTTGGGACAATCCTACGAGCAGTACTTC.

V usage is TRBV28 and J usage is TRBJ1-6; 7 positions match TRBD1. The CDR3 is 12 residues long. CDR1 is MDHEN and CDR2 is SYDVKM in the germline V gene. With 6 bases clipped from V and 11 bases from J, the junction kept 4 bases outside the gene matches. This chain's CDR3 is CASRSGGPPLHF. CDR3 coding DNA: TGTGCCAGCAGATCAGGGGGACCACCCCTCCACTTT.